This TCR beta chain was retrieved from a study of T cells in Graves' hyperthyroidism and ophthalmopathy. Study results and caveats: Clonotypes that were expanded in thyroid above 0.001 mostly appeared in blood too.

Amplification of TCR beta CDR3 regions was performed using RNA transcripts as template. Initially, a first-round RT-PCR of the TCR CDR3 employed the HTBI primer set. From the multiplex PCR reads, TCRdb called clonotypes with MiXCR, one entry per CDR3 protein. Counted here are about 500,000 distinct CDR3 sequences, around 15% occurring once; the ten biggest clones make up around 17%. This clonotype was picked up many times. The antigen remains undetermined. This sequence was found in a woman in her late teens or twenties with Graves' hyperthyroidism. Source material: blood.

The CDR3: CSARNRRSGNQPQHF. Here the CDR3 DNA reads TGCAGTGCTAGAAATCGTCGGAGCGGGAATCAGCCCCAGCATTTT. The rearrangement links TRBV20-1 to TRBJ1-5; D not resolved. CDR1 and CDR2 (germline): DFQATT, SNEGSKA (reference sequence). This CDR3 is built from 15 residues. V lost 2 bases and J lost 4, with 15 bases in between.